One and the same sample provided the 8 T cell receptor beta chains below, sequenced in a study of monozygotic twins with inflammatory bowel disease (dated by TCRdb to the late 2010s). Library construction relied on 5' RACE. TCRdb records Illumina HiSeq 2500 as the sequencer. One entry per CDR3 protein sequence results from the TCRdb reprocessing of the reads, with DNA left out. This specimen's table enumerates 350,000 to 500,000 distinct CDR3 sequences. Clones ranked in the top ten supply roughly 2.3% of the sample. Sequencing input: blood. All receptors derive from a human donor with ulcerative colitis or Crohn's disease, or a healthy co-twin of an affected twin (not recorded which).

This sequence joins TRBV3-1 and TRBJ2-7. The CDR3 length is 13 residues. Germline V gene lookup returns CDR1 LGHDT and CDR2 YNNKEL (reference sequence). CDR3 residues: CASSQWGFYEQYF.

CDR3 protein: CSAFPHLGGRGTPGRETQYF. The chain links TRBV20-1 to TRBJ2-5; the TCRdb D gene call, TRBD1, has no DNA to confirm it. The CDR3 sequence is 20 residues long. The V gene's germline CDR1 is DFQATT and CDR2 SNEGSKA (reference sequence).

The gene calls are TRBV29-1 and TRBJ2-7. The length of the CDR3 is 13 residues. The germline gives CDR1 SQVTM, CDR2 ANQGSEA. The CDR3 here is CSVEDSVQSGQYF.

The chain is built from TRBV20-1 and TRBJ2-1; the TRBD2 assignment by TCRdb is unverifiable without DNA. The CDR3 totals 16 residues. Germline-derived CDR1 and CDR2 are DFQATT and SNEGSKA (reference sequence). CDR3 residues: CSARDMTSGLYNEQFF.

This chain joins TRBV21-1 and TRBJ2-4; the D call from TCRdb, TRBD1, cannot be confirmed without DNA. TRBV21-1 corresponds to a pseudogene. The CDR3 loop spans 15 amino acids. The CDR3 reads CASSKSDGGPHIQYF.

The J gene is TRBJ2-1, the V gene TRBV11-2; TCRdb's D call of TRBD1 is untestable without DNA. This CDR3 has 13 amino acids. The germline CDR1 and CDR2 sequences are SGHAT and FQNNGV. CDR3 amino acids: CASSPDEGNEQFF.

The chain carries TRBV29-1 and TRBJ1-2; the TCRdb call, TRBD1, lacks DNA for checking. The germline gives CDR1 SQVTM, CDR2 ANQGSEA. The CDR3 covers 14 residues. This chain's CDR3 is CSVEFPGQVYGYTF.

The rearrangement links TRBV29-1 to TRBJ1-1; with no DNA, the TCRdb D assignment of TRBD1 cannot be verified. Germline loops: CDR1 SQVTM, CDR2 ANQGSEA. The CDR3 runs to 13 residues. The CDR3 loop reads CSVVEMGHPEAFF.